This T cell receptor beta chain was retrieved from a study of beta chain features in type 1 diabetes. The germline V gene encodes CDR1 SGHNT and CDR2 YENEEA. V lost 1 base to trimming and J lost 6 bases; unmatched junction nucleotides: 6. The CDR3 covers 15 residues. Reverse transcription of all isolated RNA meant that expressed TCRB transcripts were sequenced. Profiled with immunoSEQ multiplex PCR; TCRdb holds only in-frame clones, not every one. The sample has more than 140,000 clones, approximately 10% seen once. The sequence was collected from a woman between 40 and 50 years old in good health. The V and J genes are TRBV11-3 and TRBJ2-1, with TRBD1 identical over 7 bases. The sequenced sample was central memory CD4+ T cells from blood. Here the CDR3 reads CASSLVTGCSNEQFF. The CDR3 nucleotides are TGTGCCAGCAGCTTAGTGACAGGGTGTAGCAATGAGCAGTTCTTC.